This TCR beta chain was sequenced in a study of shared clonotypes between healthy human individuals. Points from the study as a whole: Approximately 5% was the fraction of naive CD4 clonotypes found shared across a few donors.

Investigators divided CD4+ cells into CD45RA+ naive and CD45RA-negative memory subsets. Assay used: immunoSEQ multiplex PCR; TCRdb lists only in-frame clones, some missing. The data show 2 million to 2.5 million clones, with about 90% seen just once and more than 0.35% held by the top ten. There are 15 residues in the CDR3. Germline lookup yields CDR1 GTSNPN and CDR2 SVGIG (reference sequence). The V end was cut by 8 bases, the J end by 1 base, with 17 bases between. In the case of this clone: The antigen is undetermined.

This TCR was sampled from a man between 18 and 29 years old in good health. Some clones in this sample may be carry-over from other donors' samples. This sequence joins TRBV30 and TRBJ1-4, with D unclear. The sample was naive CD4+ T cells from PBMCs. Subset: CD45RA+ positively selected. The chain's CDR3 is CARKTREKTNEKLFF. For the CDR3, the DNA is TGTGCCCGAAAAACTCGGGAGAAAACTAATGAAAAACTGTTTTTT.